Shown below are 3 T cell receptor beta chains from a single sample sequenced in a study of chemoradiotherapy in HPV16-positive cancers. Method: immunoSEQ multiplex PCR; TCRdb's copy keeps in-frame clones and lacks some. The sample lists approximately 29,000 clones; roughly 82% were seen once. Sequenced material: blood, taken from a patient who underwent chemoradiotherapy. Every receptor here comes from a human donor with HPV-associated anogenital cancer.

The rearrangement joins TRBV11-2 to TRBJ2-4; no clear D. With 5 bases removed from V and 2 bases from J, the gap between germline ends came to 16 bases. This CDR3 contains 16 residues. The germline gives CDR1 SGHAT, CDR2 FQNNGV. The CDR3 reads CASSAQAVTTKNIQYF. The CDR3 nucleotides read TGTGCCAGCAGCGCCCAGGCGGTTACGACCAAAAACATTCAGTACTTC.

V is TRBV5-4 and J is TRBJ2-2; TRBD1 aligns across 8 bases. The CDR3 length is 17 residues. Germline V lookup: CDR1 SGHNT, CDR2 YYREEE (reference sequence). The V segment lost 4 bases and the J segment 0 bases; nucleotides outside the gene matches: 8. CDR3 loop: CASSPDRGSSNTGELFF. The CDR3 DNA sequence: TGTGCCAGCAGCCCAGACAGGGGCTCCTCGAACACCGGGGAGCTGTTTTTT.

This chain links TRBV6-1 with TRBJ2-6; the D is unclear. Trimming stripped 2 bases from V and 3 bases from J, with 17 bases between. This CDR3 comprises 18 residues. Per the germline V gene, CDR1 is MNHNS and CDR2 is SASEGT. The CDR3 DNA reads TGTGCCAGCAGTGAACGTGGCAGGCGCCCCCTTGGGGCCAACGTCCTGACTTTC. The encoded protein is CASSERGRRPLGANVLTF.